The 30 T cell receptor beta chains given below trace back to one sample, sequenced in a study of blood T cells in healthy people across ages. Alongside a J-beta primer mix, a sample-barcoded 5' primer served in a second PCR lasting 7 to 11 cycles. TCRdb recomputed calls from the 5' RACE reads with MiXCR, one row per CDR3 protein. This table holds 550,000 to 800,000 distinct CDR3 sequences, 21% found once. Sequenced: blood. The source is a man aged 65 to 85 in good health.

The chain carries TRBV6-2 or TRBV6-3 and TRBJ2-7; 8 positions agree with TRBD1. CDR1 MNHEY and CDR2 SVGEGT come from the germline V gene. The V segment lost 4 bases and the J segment 2 bases; nucleotides outside the gene matches: 4. This CDR3 region has 14 residues. The CDR3 DNA reads TGTGCCAGCAGTTGGGGACAGGTACCCTACGAGCAGTACTTC. Encoded protein: CASSWGQVPYEQYF.

This clonotype has more than one count but fewer than ten. It may be a read error: a sequence one base away is much more abundant. This rearrangement joins TRBV10-3 to TRBJ2-2, with 10 positions matching TRBD1. Trimming took 10 bases from V and 4 from J; bases not matched to a gene: 6. The germline gives CDR1 ENHRY, CDR2 SYGVKD. This CDR3 region has 14 residues. The CDR3 DNA sequence: TGTGCCAACGGGGACAGGGGAGGCACCGGGGAGCTGTTTTTT. Amino acid sequence: CANGDRGGTGELFF.

V usage is TRBV6-1 and J usage is TRBJ1-4; the D gene is possibly TRBD1 (5 bases). The CDR3 loop spans 14 amino acids. The germline CDR1 and CDR2 sequences are MNHNS and SASEGT. Trimming shortened V by 7 bases and J by 7 bases, and 16 bases separated the two germline ends. The CDR3 coding sequence is TGTGCCAGCACCCAGCGGGACGGGGGTGAAAAACTGTTTTTT. Its protein is CASTQRDGGEKLFF.

The rearrangement uses TRBV10-3 and TRBJ1-2, with D perhaps TRBD1 (6 bases). V dropped 3 bases and J dropped 0 bases, with 17 bases sitting between them. CDR3 size: 17 residues. CDR1 is ENHRY, CDR2 SYGVKD, per germline. CDR3 sequence: CAISDIVGRGANYGYTF. As DNA, the CDR3 is TGTGCCATCAGTGACATTGTCGGCAGGGGAGCTAACTATGGCTACACCTTC.

The V call is TRBV3-1, the J call TRBJ2-3; D possibly uses TRBD1 or TRBD2 (5 bases each). Trimming left V 4 bases short and J 6 bases short, with 11 bases between. CDR1 and CDR2 from the germline V gene are LGHDT and YNNKEL (reference sequence). The CDR3 has 13 residues. The CDR3: CASSPWWGDTQYF. CDR3 DNA: TGTGCCAGCAGCCCCTGGTGGGGGGATACGCAGTATTTT.

The genes are TRBV25-1 and TRBJ2-5; maybe TRBD1 (5 bases). The J call may be wrong; the DNA end is better matched by TRBJ2-7. The CDR3 spans 15 residues. CDR1 is MGHDK, CDR2 SYGVNS, per germline. The CDR3 nucleotides are TGTGCCAGCAGTGAATATAGGACAAACTCCTACGAGCAGTACTTC. Protein: CASSEYRTNSYEQYF.

This clonotype has just a few counts. The rearrangement joins TRBV7-9 to TRBJ2-2; TRBD2 is a possible D gene (6 bases). This CDR3 region has 12 residues. Germline V lookup: CDR1 SEHNR, CDR2 FQNEAQ (reference sequence). With 10 bases removed from V and 3 bases from J, the gap between germline ends came to 9 bases. The DNA for the CDR3 is TGTGCCACCCAGCGGGACACCGGGGAGCTGTTTTTT. Translated: CATQRDTGELFF.

There are a few counts of this clonotype. This chain links TRBV25-1 with TRBJ2-7, with 7 positions matching TRBD2. The CDR3 extends over 16 amino acids. Germline V gives CDR1 MGHDK, CDR2 SYGVNS. V lost 5 bases, J lost 4 bases, and 14 bases stayed unmatched. The CDR3: CASSHIASGIPYEQYF. For the CDR3, the DNA is TGTGCCAGCAGTCACATAGCTAGCGGTATACCTTACGAGCAGTACTTC.

The chain links TRBV20-1 to TRBJ2-5; 12 nucleotides agree with TRBD2. The J call may not be correct, given that the DNA end is closer to TRBJ2-1. CDR1 and CDR2 (germline): DFQATT, SNEGSKA (reference sequence). This CDR3 contains 14 residues. CDR3 amino acids: CSARDLAGGPEQFF. CDR3 DNA sequence: TGCAGTGCTAGAGACCTAGCGGGAGGGCCTGAGCAGTTCTTC.

This clonotype was picked up a small number of times. The V and J genes are TRBV5-1 and TRBJ2-7, with D perhaps matching TRBD2 (5 bases). The CDR3 covers 15 residues. Germline assignment: CDR1 SGHRS and CDR2 YFSETQ. The germline V and J ends were trimmed by 0 bases and 3 bases, with 13 bases remaining between them. CDR3 residues: CASSLVAGGGYEQYF. Written as DNA, the CDR3 is TGCGCCAGCAGCTTGGTGGCAGGCGGAGGCTACGAGCAGTACTTC. Drawing the rest from reference TRBV5-1 and TRBJ2-7, the complete variable domain is KAGVTQTPRYLIKTRGQQVTLSCSPISGHRSVSWYQQTPGQGLQFLFEYFSETQRNKGNFPGRFSGRQFSNSRSEMNVSTLELGDSALYLCASSLVAGGGYEQYFGPGTRLTVT.

The V and J genes are TRBV6-5 and TRBJ1-4; 8 nucleotides match TRBD1. Looked up from germline, CDR1 is MNHEY and CDR2 is SVGAGI. The CDR3 consists of 15 residues. Losses at the gene ends were 2 bases for V and 5 bases for J; bases not matched to a gene: 4. The CDR3 DNA follows: TGTGCCAGCAGTTACGGCAGGGGGCCAAATGAAAAACTGTTTTTT. Translating gives CASSYGRGPNEKLFF.

The rearrangement joins TRBV27 to TRBJ1-2, with D possibly matching TRBD1 (5 bases). V lost 2 bases to trimming and J lost 8 bases, with 21 bases between them. CDR1 and CDR2 from the germline V gene are MNHEY and SMNVEV (reference sequence). This CDR3 is 16 amino acids long. CDR3 coding DNA: TGTGCCAGCAGTTTAACCCAGGGAGGCCATCCGGGGGGCTACACCTTC. As protein: CASSLTQGGHPGGYTF.

This clonotype came up many times. The gene calls are TRBV29-1 and TRBJ1-2; TRBD1 matches 9 bases. V was clipped by 0 bases and J by 6 bases; unmatched bases: 5. This CDR3 has 14 amino acids. Germline CDR1 SQVTM, CDR2 ANQGSEA. CDR3 bases: TGCAGCGTTGAAGATATTCGGACAGGGGATGGCTACACCTTC. Its protein product is CSVEDIRTGDGYTF.

In the case of this clonotype: This is likely a read error, given that the CDR3 carries no conserved phenylalanine or tryptophan at its end. The rearrangement uses TRBV12-3 or TRBV12-4 and TRBJ2-3; D possibly uses TRBD1 or TRBD2 (5 bases each). Trimming took off 4 bases at V and 4 bases at J, with 15 bases between the two ends. The CDR3 runs to 15 residues. This chain's CDR3 is CASSSPGPTADTQYS. CDR3 coding DNA: TGTGCCAGCAGTTCCCCGGGACCTACGGCAGATACGCAGTATTCT.

The CDR3 sequence: CSARDLRVIQETQYF. In nucleotides, the CDR3 is TGCAGTGCTAGAGACTTGCGGGTGATCCAAGAGACCCAGTACTTC. This sequence joins TRBV20-1 and TRBJ2-5; D possibly corresponds to TRBD2 (5 bases). The CDR3 contains 15 residues. The V gene lost 0 bases and the J gene lost 1 base, with 12 bases spanning the gap. Germline values: CDR1 DFQATT, CDR2 SNEGSKA (reference sequence).

Ten or more counts support this clonotype. With a much larger clone just one base away, this may be a read error. V usage is TRBV9 and J usage is TRBJ2-5; the D is unclear. Germline V CDR1 and CDR2: SGDLS, YYNGEE. The CDR3 totals 13 residues. For the CDR3, the DNA is TGTGCCAGCAGTACACCGAACCAAGAGGCCCAGTACTTC. It yields the protein CASSTPNQEAQYF.

The chain is built from TRBV29-1 and TRBJ2-7, with D unresolved. The CDR3 sequence is 12 residues long. The germline CDR1 and CDR2 sequences are SQVTM and ANQGSEA. Trimming removed 1 base from V and 4 bases from J, with 8 bases in between. The DNA of the CDR3 is TGCAGCGTTGAAGGTGTGGGGTACGAGCAGTACTTC. Residues: CSVEGVGYEQYF.

This clonotype was picked up many times. This chain uses TRBV3-1 with TRBJ1-1; D not resolved. V was trimmed by 1 base and J by 0 bases, leaving 6 bases between them. CDR3 length equals 14 residues. In germline, CDR1 is LGHDT, CDR2 YNNKEL (reference sequence). CDR3 in DNA: TGTGCCAGCAGCCAAGCCACCATGAACACTGAAGCTTTCTTT. Its protein is CASSQATMNTEAFF.

This clonotype was counted ten times or more. The V and J genes are TRBV12-3 or TRBV12-4 and TRBJ1-5; D gene unclear. Trimming removed 5 bases from V and 10 bases from J, with 24 bases in between. This CDR3 has 16 amino acids. The CDR3 region is CASSRGDSALGNPQHF. CDR3 coding DNA: TGTGCCAGCAGTCGGGGAGACTCCGCACTAGGTAACCCCCAGCATTTT.

This clonotype appeared a few times. The V and J genes are TRBV5-1 and TRBJ2-5; the D gene is possibly TRBD2 (5 bases). V was cut by 1 base and J by 2 bases, with 12 bases left in between. The CDR3 has 15 amino acids. CDR1 SGHRS and CDR2 YFSETQ come from the germline V gene. The CDR3 region is CASSLSIPGQETQYF. The CDR3 DNA reads as TGCGCCAGCAGCTTGTCCATTCCGGGGCAAGAGACCCAGTACTTC.

This clonotype has just a few counts. This chain uses TRBV29-1 with TRBJ2-5; D is perhaps TRBD1 (8 bases). Germline V CDR1 and CDR2: SQVTM, ANQGSEA. The CDR3 contains 13 residues. V shed 5 bases and J shed 2 bases, with 12 bases lying between them. DNA for the CDR3: TGCAGCGTTAACAGGGGGGGTCAAGAGACCCAGTACTTC. Translation: CSVNRGGQETQYF.

V and J are TRBV9 and TRBJ2-5, with D perhaps given as TRBD1 or TRBD2 (5 bases each). The end of the DNA fits TRBJ2-7 better, so the J call may be wrong. CDR1 and CDR2 (germline): SGDLS, YYNGEE. CDR3 size: 15 residues. The CDR3: CASSPNGTDVYEQYF. CDR3 DNA sequence: TGTGCCAGCAGCCCAAACGGGACGGATGTCTACGAGCAGTACTTC.

The rearrangement uses TRBV15 and TRBJ2-7; the match to TRBD1 covers 8 bases. J lost 4 bases, V lost 1 base, and 6 bases had no gene match. This CDR3 has 15 residues. In germline, CDR1 is LNHNV, CDR2 YYDKDF (reference sequence). The CDR3 DNA reads as TGTGCCACCAGCAGAGGACAGGGGACTGTTTACGAGCAGTACTTC. Its translation: CATSRGQGTVYEQYF.

This clonotype was detected many times. The gene calls are TRBV10-3 and TRBJ2-2, with 8 bases identical to TRBD1. J gave up 7 bases and V 6 bases, and 7 bases lay outside the gene matches. The CDR3 is made up of 14 amino acids. CDR1 is ENHRY and CDR2 is SYGVKD in the germline V gene. The CDR3 spells CAIRLDRVGGELFF. Here the CDR3 DNA reads TGTGCCATCAGGTTGGACAGGGTCGGCGGGGAGCTGTTTTTT.

The table lists this clonotype with many counts. The V call is TRBV9, the J call TRBJ2-5, with TRBD2 identical over 10 bases. V lost 0 bases, J lost 1 base, and 3 bases stayed unmatched. The CDR3 sequence is 16 residues long. CDR1 and CDR2 from the germline V gene are SGDLS and YYNGEE. CDR3 in amino acids: CASSVVTSGTQETQYF. The CDR3 region has the DNA TGTGCCAGCAGCGTAGTCACTAGCGGGACCCAAGAGACCCAGTACTTC.

This sequence joins TRBV29-1 and TRBJ2-7; D unclear. The J call may be wrong; the DNA end is better matched by TRBJ2-1. The CDR3 length is 15 residues. Germline V gene sequence: CDR1 SQVTM, CDR2 ANQGSEA. The CDR3 nucleotides read TGCAGCGTTGAAGAGATAACCGGGCGCTATAATGAGCAGTTCTTC. It encodes CSVEEITGRYNEQFF.

This clonotype appeared a few times. The chain recombines TRBV12-3 or TRBV12-4 with TRBJ2-1; 10 nucleotides align to TRBD2. The CDR3 totals 17 residues. With 6 bases clipped from V and 2 bases from J, the junction kept 10 bases outside the gene matches. CDR3 sequence reads: CASSPSASGRPYNEQFF. CDR3 DNA: TGTGCCAGCAGCCCCTCGGCTAGCGGGAGACCCTACAATGAGCAGTTCTTC.

The chain carries TRBV21-1 and TRBJ2-3; TRBD1 was called by the table and not checked on the DNA. TRBV21-1 is recorded as a pseudogene. The CDR3 runs 17 residues. The CDR3 nucleotides are TGTGCCAGCAGGGTCCGGGGACAGGGGGCTAGCACAGATACGCAGTATTTT. Protein product: CASRVRGQGASTDTQYF.

CDR3 DNA: TGCAGCGTTGAAGGCTTAGGGAGCACAGATACGCAGTATTTT. Translated: CSVEGLGSTDTQYF. The J gene is TRBJ2-3, the V gene TRBV29-1; D uncertain. This CDR3 spans 14 amino acids. Deletions cut 1 base from V and 0 bases from J, with 8 bases between. CDR1 is SQVTM and CDR2 is ANQGSEA in the germline V gene.

This clonotype was picked up a small number of times. The chain links TRBV5-1 to TRBJ1-1, with 8 nucleotides matching TRBD1. V lost 0 bases to trimming and J lost 0 bases; unmatched junction nucleotides: 7. The CDR3 spans 17 residues. CDR1 and CDR2 from the germline V gene are SGHRS and YFSETQ. The DNA for the CDR3 is TGCGCCAGCAGCTTGGGACAGGGGTTTCAAATGAACACTGAAGCTTTCTTT. Amino acids: CASSLGQGFQMNTEAFF.